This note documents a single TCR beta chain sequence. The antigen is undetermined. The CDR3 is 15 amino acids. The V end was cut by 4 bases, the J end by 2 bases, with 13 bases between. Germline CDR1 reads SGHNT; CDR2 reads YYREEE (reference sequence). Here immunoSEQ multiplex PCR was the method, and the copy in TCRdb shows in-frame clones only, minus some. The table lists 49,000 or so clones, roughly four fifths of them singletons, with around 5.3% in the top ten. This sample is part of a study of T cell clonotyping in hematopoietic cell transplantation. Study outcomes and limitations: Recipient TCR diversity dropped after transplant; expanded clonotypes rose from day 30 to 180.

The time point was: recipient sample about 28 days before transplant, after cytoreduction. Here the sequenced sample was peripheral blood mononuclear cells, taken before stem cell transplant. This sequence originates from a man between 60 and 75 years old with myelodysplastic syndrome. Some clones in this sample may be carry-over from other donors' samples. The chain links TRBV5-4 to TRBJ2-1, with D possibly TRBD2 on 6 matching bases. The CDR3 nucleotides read TGTGCCAGCAGCGACCCGGGACTTCCCTACAATGAGCAGTTCTTC. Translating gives CASSDPGLPYNEQFF.